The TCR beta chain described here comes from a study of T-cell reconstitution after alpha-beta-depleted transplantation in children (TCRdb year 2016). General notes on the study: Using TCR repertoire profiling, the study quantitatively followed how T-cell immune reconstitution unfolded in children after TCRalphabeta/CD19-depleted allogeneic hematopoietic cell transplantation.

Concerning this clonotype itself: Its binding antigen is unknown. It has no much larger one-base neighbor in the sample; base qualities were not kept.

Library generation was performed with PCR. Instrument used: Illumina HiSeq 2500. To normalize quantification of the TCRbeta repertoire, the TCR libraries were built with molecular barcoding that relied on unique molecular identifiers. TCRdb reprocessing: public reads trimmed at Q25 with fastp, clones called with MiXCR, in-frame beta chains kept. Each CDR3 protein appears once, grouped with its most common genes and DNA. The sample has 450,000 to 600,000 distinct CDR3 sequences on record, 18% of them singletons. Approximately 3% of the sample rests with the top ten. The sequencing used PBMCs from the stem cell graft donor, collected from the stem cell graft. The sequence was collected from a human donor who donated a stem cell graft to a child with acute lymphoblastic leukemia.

The DNA reads TGTGCCAGCAGCTATATGAGGTCAGGGAACACTGAAGCTTTCTTT. This yields the protein CASSYMRSGNTEAFF. The sequence joins TRBV13 to TRBJ1-1; there is no confident call for the D gene. Between the V and J ends, shortened by 4 bases and 1 base respectively, the junction contains 13 bases. The CDR3 starts with the cysteine, ends with the phenylalanine, and has 15 residues. Only CDR3 DNA remains: 45 bases, in frame from the first base. As encoded in the germline V gene (reference sequence), CDR1 is PRHDT while CDR2 is FYEKMQ.